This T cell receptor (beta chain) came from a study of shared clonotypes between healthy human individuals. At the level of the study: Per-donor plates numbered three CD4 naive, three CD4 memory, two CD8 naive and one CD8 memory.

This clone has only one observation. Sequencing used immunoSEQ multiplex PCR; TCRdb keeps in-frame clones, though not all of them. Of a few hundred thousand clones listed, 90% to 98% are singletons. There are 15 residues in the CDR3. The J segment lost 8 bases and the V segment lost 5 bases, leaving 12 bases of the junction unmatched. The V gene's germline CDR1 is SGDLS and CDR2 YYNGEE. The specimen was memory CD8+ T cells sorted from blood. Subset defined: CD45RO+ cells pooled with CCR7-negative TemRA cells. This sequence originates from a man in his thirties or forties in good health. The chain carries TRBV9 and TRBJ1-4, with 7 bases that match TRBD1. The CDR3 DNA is TGTGCCAGCAGTTTAAGCCACAGGGGAAAGGAAAAACTGTTTTTT. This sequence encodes CASSLSHRGKEKLFF. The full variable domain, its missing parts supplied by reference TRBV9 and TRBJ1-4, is DSGVTQTPKHLITATGQRVTLRCSPRSGDLSVYWYQQSLDQGLQFLIQYYNGEERAKGNILERFSAQQFPDLHSELNLSSLELGDSALYFCASSLSHRGKEKLFFGSGTQLSVL.